These 18 T cell receptor beta chains share one sample of origin, sequenced in a study of blood T cell repertoires in COVID-19 (dated by TCRdb to the early 2020s). Receptors were amplified or captured by the immunoSEQ multiplex PCR assay. Drawn from immuneACCESS, this table holds only the in-frame rearrangements with V and J called that TCRdb kept. Clones are partly lost; checked studies trace under half to an unresolved V gene and leave the rest unexplained. The sample yields nearly 300,000 clones; approximately 84% were counted once. The ten largest clones represent approximately 1.5% of the sample. Material: peripheral blood. The receptor source for this set is a human donor with COVID-19, enrolled during active disease. The donor label of this sample is uncertain.

The chain combines TRBV29-1 with TRBJ1-2, with D unresolved. The CDR3 covers 14 residues. V lost 4 bases and J lost 5, with 17 bases in between. Germline CDR1 SQVTM, CDR2 ANQGSEA. The CDR3: CSVAGGVLTYGYTF. The DNA for the CDR3 is TGCAGCGTTGCTGGAGGTGTTTTGACTTATGGCTACACCTTC.

V is TRBV3-1 (or the pseudogene TRBV3-2) and J is TRBJ1-4; 9 bases align to TRBD1. CDR3 length: 16 residues. The V gene's germline CDR1 is LGHDT and CDR2 YNNKEL (reference sequence). V gave up 5 bases and J gave up 7 bases; unmatched junction bases: 11. The CDR3 spells CASSSNNRGRGEKLFF. The DNA of the CDR3 is TGTGCCAGCAGCTCGAACAACAGGGGGCGAGGTGAAAAACTGTTTTTT.

The chain has TRBV7-2 and TRBJ2-2; D remains unclear. CDR1 is SGHTA, CDR2 FQGNSA, per germline. V gave up 5 bases and J gave up 7 bases, with 8 bases separating them. The CDR3 consists of 12 residues. CDR3: CASSPLLGELFF. In DNA, the CDR3 is TGTGCCAGCAGCCCACTACTCGGGGAGCTGTTTTTT. The whole variable domain, filled in from reference TRBV7-2 and TRBJ2-2, reads GAGVSQSPSNKVTEKGKDVELRCDPISGHTALYWYRQSLGQGLEFLIYFQGNSAPDKSGLPSDRFSAERTGGSVSTLTIQRTQQEDSAVYLCASSPLLGELFFGEGSRLTVL.

This sequence joins TRBV19 and TRBJ1-5; 7 nucleotides match TRBD1. CDR1 and CDR2 (germline): LNHDA, SQIVND (reference sequence). V shed 5 bases and J 3 bases; nucleotides not matched to a gene: 13. The CDR3 is 17 amino acids. CDR3: CASSLKGQGEDNQPQHF. In DNA, the CDR3 is TGTGCCAGTAGTCTTAAGGGGCAGGGGGAAGACAATCAGCCCCAGCATTTT.

The chain uses TRBV19 and TRBJ1-5, with TRBD1 as a possible D gene (6 bases). Trimming shortened V by 5 bases and J by 0 bases, and 11 bases separated the two germline ends. CDR3 length: 15 amino acids. CDR1 and CDR2 (germline): LNHDA, SQIVND (reference sequence). CDR3 bases: TGTGCCAGTAGTCGGACAGCCCCTAGCAATCAGCCCCAGCATTTT. Translated, it gives CASSRTAPSNQPQHF.

This clone occurred a few times. The CDR3 here is CASSEAHRVWTDTQYF. In DNA form, the CDR3 reads TGCGCCAGCAGTGAGGCACACAGGGTGTGGACAGATACGCAGTATTTT. The genes are TRBV10-1 and TRBJ2-3; D might be TRBD1 (6 bases). CDR1 WNHNN and CDR2 SYGVQD come from the germline V gene (reference sequence). The CDR3 runs to 16 residues. V was cut by 2 bases and J by 3 bases, with 15 bases left in between.

This clone was counted a single time. The chain combines TRBV21-1 with TRBJ2-7; the table names TRBD1, a call not compared with the DNA. TRBV21-1 is designated a pseudogene. The CDR3 contains 16 residues. DNA of the CDR3: TGTGCCAGCAGCAAGAGAGGGGACAGGGAGGTTTGCGAGCAGTACTTC. It codes for CASSKRGDREVCEQYF.

There are a few counts of this clone. The chain combines TRBV11-2 with TRBJ1-3; no definite D call. This CDR3 spans 14 amino acids. The germline V gene encodes CDR1 SGHAT and CDR2 FQNNGV. Trimming cost V 0 bases and J 3 bases, with 6 bases left between them. The CDR3 reads CASSLEGVGNTIYF. DNA for the CDR3: TGTGCCAGCAGCTTAGAGGGAGTTGGAAACACCATATATTTT.

The chain has TRBV30 and TRBJ2-3, with 10 bases matching TRBD2. The germline CDR1 and CDR2 sequences are GTSNPN and SVGIG (reference sequence). The CDR3 totals 17 residues. V dropped 0 bases and J dropped 6; count of bases not matched to a gene: 12. CDR3 DNA sequence: TGTGCCTGGAGTGTACTTGCGTTAGCGGGAGGCGCGGATACGCAGTATTTT. This encodes CAWSVLALAGGADTQYF.

For this clone: Other DNA sequences in this sample translate to the same CDR3. The chain employs TRBV7-3 and TRBJ2-2; TRBD2 matches 10 bases. V was clipped by 5 bases and J by 3 bases; unmatched bases: 6. The CDR3 sequence is 16 residues long. Germline loops: CDR1 SGHTA, CDR2 FQGTGA. The chain's CDR3 is CASSPPGLADTGELFF. The CDR3 coding sequence is TGTGCCAGCAGCCCCCCCGGACTAGCGGACACCGGGGAGCTGTTTTTT.

The J gene is TRBJ1-5, the V gene TRBV5-8, with TRBD1 as a possible D gene (6 bases). The germline V gene has CDR1 SGHTS and CDR2 YDEGEE. V dropped 2 bases and J dropped 6 bases, with 15 bases sitting between them. This CDR3 region has 15 residues. CDR3 loop: CASSFDTGIVQPQHF. CDR3 DNA: TGTGCCAGCAGCTTCGATACAGGGATAGTTCAGCCCCAGCATTTT. The complete variable domain, with remaining parts taken from reference TRBV5-8 and TRBJ1-5, reads EAGVTQSPTHLIKTRGQQATLRCSPISGHTSVYWYQQALGLGLQFLLWYDEGEERNRGNFPPRFSGRQFPNYSSELNVNALELEDSALYLCASSFDTGIVQPQHFGDGTRLSIL.

This clone is a singleton in its sample. The V call is TRBV11-3, the J call TRBJ2-5, with 10 bases matching TRBD1. Germline trimming cut 5 bases from V and 4 bases from J; bases unmatched to any gene: 7. Germline CDR1 SGHNT, CDR2 YENEEA. The CDR3 runs to 15 residues. The CDR3 here is CASSKGQGVAETQYF. The CDR3 coding sequence is TGTGCCAGCAGCAAAGGACAGGGGGTTGCAGAGACCCAGTACTTC.

The V and J genes are TRBV19 and TRBJ1-5; the match to TRBD1 covers 8 bases. Per the germline V gene, CDR1 is LNHDA and CDR2 is SQIVND (reference sequence). The trim removed 3 bases at V and 4 bases at J, leaving 8 bases unmatched. The CDR3 consists of 16 residues. CDR3 DNA: TGTGCCAGTAGTATTTGGGGGACAGGCCTTAATCAGCCCCAGCATTTT. It codes for CASSIWGTGLNQPQHF.

This chain connects TRBV6-5 to TRBJ2-2; tentative D call: TRBD2 (5 bases). CDR3 length: 14 residues. Germline assignment: CDR1 MNHEY and CDR2 SVGAGI. With 0 bases removed from V and 9 bases from J, the gap between germline ends came to 11 bases. The CDR3 spells CASSYSGPGWELFF. The CDR3 DNA reads TGTGCCAGCAGTTACTCGGGCCCGGGGTGGGAGCTGTTTTTT.

The rearrangement uses TRBV7-9 and TRBJ1-2, with D uncertain. This CDR3 has 13 amino acids. Germline values: CDR1 SEHNR, CDR2 FQNEAQ (reference sequence). V was clipped by 6 bases and J by 4 bases, with 12 bases between them. The CDR3 sequence: CASSLLGGYGYTF. CDR3 sequence (DNA): TGTGCCAGCAGTCTTCTCGGCGGCTATGGCTACACCTTC.

This CDR3 reads CSASGQVESYEQYF. The CDR3 DNA is TGCAGTGCTAGTGGACAGGTGGAGTCCTACGAGCAGTACTTC. The chain carries TRBV20-1 and TRBJ2-7; 7 bases line up with TRBD1. Germline CDR1 is DFQATT and CDR2 is SNEGSKA (reference sequence). J gave up 1 base and V 3 bases, and 6 bases lay outside the gene matches. CDR3 size: 14 residues.

The V gene is TRBV3-1 (or the pseudogene TRBV3-2), the J gene TRBJ2-2; no clear D gene. The germline V gene has CDR1 LGHDT and CDR2 YNNKEL (reference sequence). The CDR3 totals 15 residues. Trimming shortened V by 1 base and J by 6 bases, and 12 bases separated the two germline ends. The CDR3 protein is CASSQGPSPPGELFF. Here the CDR3 DNA reads TGTGCCAGCAGCCAAGGTCCTAGTCCCCCCGGGGAGCTGTTTTTT.

The chain combines TRBV9 with TRBJ2-2; TRBD2 matches at 11 bases. Looked up from germline, CDR1 is SGDLS and CDR2 is YYNGEE. The CDR3 is made up of 17 amino acids. V lost 4 bases, J lost 7 bases, and 12 bases stayed unmatched. DNA for the CDR3: TGTGCCAGCAGCCCTAGCGGGAGGCGGATTCAGGGCGGGGAGCTGTTTTTT. Translating it yields CASSPSGRRIQGGELFF.